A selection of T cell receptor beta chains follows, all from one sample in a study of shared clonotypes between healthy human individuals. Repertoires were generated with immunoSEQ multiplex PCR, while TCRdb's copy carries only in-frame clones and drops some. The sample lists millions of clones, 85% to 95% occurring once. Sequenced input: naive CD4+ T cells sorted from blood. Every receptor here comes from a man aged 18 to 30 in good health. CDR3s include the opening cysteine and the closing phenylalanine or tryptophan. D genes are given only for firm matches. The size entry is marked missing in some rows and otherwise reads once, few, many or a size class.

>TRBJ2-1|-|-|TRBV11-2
CASSLGRDSGPYNEQFF
TGTGCCAGCAGCTTAGGGAGAGACAGCGGTCCTTACAATGAGCAGTTCTTC
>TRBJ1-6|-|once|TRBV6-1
CASSEGTTSPLHF
TGTGCCAGCAGTGAAGGGACAACTTCACCCCTCCACTTT
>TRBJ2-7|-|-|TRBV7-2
CASSLQISAVDEQYF
TGTGCCAGCAGCTTACAAATAAGCGCCGTGGACGAGCAGTACTTC
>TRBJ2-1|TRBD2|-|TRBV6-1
CASSDTGGRYNEQFF
TGTGCCAGCAGTGATACCGGGGGGAGATACAATGAGCAGTTCTTC
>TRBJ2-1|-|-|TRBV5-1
CASSPSSPRDTMKQFF
TGCGCCAGCAGCCCCTCATCCCCCAGGGATACAATGAAGCAGTTCTTC
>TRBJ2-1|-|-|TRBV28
CASSSSQLGGFF
TGTGCCAGCAGTTCGTCACAACTTGGCGGTTTCTTC
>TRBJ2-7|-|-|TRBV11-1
CASSFGPPPYEQYF
TGTGCCAGCAGCTTTGGCCCACCGCCCTACGAGCAGTACTTC
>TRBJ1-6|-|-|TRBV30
CAWSQGRGESPLHF
TGTGCCTGGAGTCAGGGACGCGGAGAATCACCCCTCCACTTT
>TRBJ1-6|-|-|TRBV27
CASSLRVVGNSPLHF
TGTGCCAGCAGTTTACGGGTAGTTGGCAATTCACCCCTCCACTTT
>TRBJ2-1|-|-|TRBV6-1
CASSEAGRGSNNEQFF
TGTGCCAGCAGTGAAGCTGGCAGGGGATCTAACAATGAGCAGTTCTTC
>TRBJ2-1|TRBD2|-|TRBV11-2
CASSLVSGGPHNEQFF
TGTGCCAGCAGCTTAGTTAGCGGGGGGCCACACAATGAGCAGTTCTTC
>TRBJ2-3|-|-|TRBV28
CASSPSPSDTQYF
TGTGCCAGCAGCCCTTCTCCGTCAGATACGCAGTATTTT